The T cell receptor (beta chain) under discussion was sequenced for a study of control samples from healthy donors and cancer patients. TCRdb's table, derived via immunoSEQ multiplex PCR, lists solely in-frame clones and lacks some. In the table there are fewer than 200,000 clones, around 94% of which are singletons. Only a few counts were recorded for this clone. Germline CDR1 and CDR2: LNHDA and SQIVND (reference sequence). V was pared by 5 bases and J by 4 bases, with 20 bases between. This CDR3 has 16 amino acids. V is TRBV19 and J is TRBJ1-1; D not certain. Sequencing was done on a sample of blood. The sequence came from a man younger than 45 in good health. CDR3 nucleotide sequence: TGTGCCAGTAGTCCCCGGGTCGTACATATTGGCACTGAAGCTTTCTTT. Protein product: CASSPRVVHIGTEAFF. Full variable domain (remainder filled in from reference TRBV19 and TRBJ1-1): DGGITQSPKYLFRKEGQNVTLSCEQNLNHDAMYWYRQDPGQGLRLIYYSQIVNDFQKGDIAEGYSVSREKKESFPLTVTSAQKNPTAFYLCASSPRVVHIGTEAFFGQGTRLTVV.